A single sample is the source of the 2 T cell receptor beta chains below, sequenced in a study of T cell responses to AZD1222 COVID-19 vaccine. Here immunoSEQ multiplex PCR was the method, and the copy in TCRdb shows in-frame clones only, minus some. The sample holds around 160,000 clones, more than 75% seen once. Material: peripheral blood, obtained on day 0 of MenACWY control vaccination. The receptors originated from an adult in good health.

The genes are TRBV7-9 and TRBJ2-3; 8 bases align to TRBD2. Germline V CDR1 and CDR2: SEHNR, FQNEAQ (reference sequence). The CDR3 runs to 15 residues. The V and J ends lost 11 bases and 0 bases, in that order; junction bases with no gene match: 10. Written as DNA, the CDR3 is TGTGCCGGCGTGGACAGCGGGGGTAGCACAGATACGCAGTATTTT. It specifies CAGVDSGGSTDTQYF.

This clone was detected only a few times. The chain recombines TRBV18 with TRBJ1-4; 8 bases align to TRBD1. The ends lost 3 bases at V and 7 bases at J; junction bases unmatched: 1. Germline V lookup: CDR1 KGHSH, CDR2 LQKENI. The CDR3 runs to 13 residues. The CDR3 region is CASSPGQGEKLFF. The CDR3 DNA reads as TGTGCCAGCTCACCCGGACAGGGTGAAAAACTGTTTTTT.